One T cell receptor beta chain is described in this entry. Its antigen is still unknown. This record comes from a study of shared clonotypes between healthy human individuals. Overall study: Serving as donors were a couple of women and a few men, whose ages spanned 18 to 49. Study-wide results and limits: Estimated clonotype richness was generally higher in naive than memory subsets.

Everyone who donated was a Caucasian adult who lived in Nashville, Tennessee. J lost 9 bases, V lost 3 bases, and 12 bases had no gene match. Germline V gene lookup returns CDR1 SNHLY and CDR2 FYNNEI. There are 16 residues in the CDR3. Researchers divided each subset's genomic DNA evenly across several immunoSEQ plates. Sequencing used immunoSEQ multiplex PCR; TCRdb keeps in-frame clones, though not all of them. The table includes about 710,000 clones, around 77% detected once. The receptor was isolated from a woman between 25 and 40 years old in good health. The chain couples TRBV2 to TRBJ2-1; TRBD2 matches 9 bases. Sequencing input: memory CD4+ T cells sorted from blood. Subset indicated: CD45RA-negative fraction. The CDR3 nucleotides read TGTGCCAGCAGTGATATGGGACTAGCAGGGGACAGTGAGCAGTTCTTC. Encoded protein: CASSDMGLAGDSEQFF.